The rows below give T cell receptor beta chains drawn from one sample of a study of T cell responses to AZD1222 COVID-19 vaccine. Assay: immunoSEQ multiplex PCR; the TCRdb copy retains only in-frame clones and omits some. The sample carries tens of thousands of clones, roughly 84% recorded once. The source material was peripheral blood, sampled on day 0 of MenACWY control vaccination. The receptor set was obtained from an adult in good health. Both conserved end residues are part of each CDR3. D genes are given only for firm matches. The listing skips clone size in some rows; elsewhere it reads once, few, many or a size class.

>TRBJ2-7|TRBD2|NA|TRBV2
TGTGCCAGCAGTGTGGAGACTAGCGGATACGAGCAGTACTTC
CASSVETSGYEQYF
>TRBJ1-2|NA|NA|TRBV6-5
TGTGCCACCACATCCCTGGGGACATCCGGCTACACCTTC
CATTSLGTSGYTF
>TRBJ1-1|NA|NA|TRBV15
TGTGCCACCAGCAGTCCACTGAACACTGAAGCTTTCTTT
CATSSPLNTEAFF
>TRBJ2-3|TRBD2|NA|TRBV14
TGTGCCAGCAGCGTCGGGAGGAAAACAGATACGCAGTATTTT
CASSVGRKTDTQYF
>TRBJ2-1|NA|NA|TRBV29-1
TGCAGCGCGCACCGGGACTTAAGGTACAATGAGCAGTTCTTC
CSAHRDLRYNEQFF
>TRBJ2-1|NA|NA|TRBV5-8
TGTGCCAGCAGGGATCAACGGGGTGAGCAGTTCTTC
CASRDQRGEQFF
>TRBJ2-2|TRBD2|NA|TRBV27
TGTGCCAGCAGTACACGTCGCTGGACTAGCGGGATAGGGGAGCTGTTTTTT
CASSTRRWTSGIGELFF
>TRBJ1-2|NA|NA|TRBV3-1/TRBV3-2
TGTGCCAGCAGCCAAGTAGCACAGCCCTCCCATGGCTACACCTTC
CASSQVAQPSHGYTF
>TRBJ2-3|NA|NA|TRBV6-4
TGTGCCAGCAGTGACAGCAGAGACTCCACAGATACGCAGTATTTT
CASSDSRDSTDTQYF
>TRBJ1-4|NA|NA|TRBV19
NA
CASTSGPEPVFF
>TRBJ1-1|NA|NA|TRBV20-1
TGCAGTGCTAGTGACGGCAGGGCGTCTGGAGCTTTCTTT
CSASDGRASGAFF
>TRBJ1-6|NA|NA|TRBV9
TGTGCCAGCAGCACCGAAGGGAGTTATAATTCACCCCTCCACTTT
CASSTEGSYNSPLHF
>TRBJ1-5|NA|NA|TRBV6-1
TGTGCCAGCAGTGAAAGTTTGGGGGCCCAGCATTTT
CASSESLGAQHF
>TRBJ2-3|NA|NA|TRBV25-1
TGTGCCAGCAGTGATGCCGGGGGCGTGAAGACAGATACGCAGTATTTT
CASSDAGGVKTDTQYF
>TRBJ1-6|NA|NA|TRBV14
TGTGCCAGCAGCCAAGATTACTATAATTCACCCCTCCACTTT
CASSQDYYNSPLHF
>TRBJ2-2|NA|NA|TRBV30
TGTGCCGGACCCGCGCCAGCGAACACCGGGGAGCTGTTTTTT
CAGPAPANTGELFF
>TRBJ2-3|NA|once|TRBV28
TGTGCCAGCAGTTTATTCAGGGTCACAGATACGCAGTATTTT
CASSLFRVTDTQYF
>TRBJ2-7|TRBD2|NA|TRBV28
TGTGCCAGCACCCCCTATGGGAGGGCCGGAGAGCAGTACTTC
CASTPYGRAGEQYF
>TRBJ1-4|NA|NA|TRBV4-1
TGCGCCAGCAGCCATGGGGATCGGTACAGGGTGCGGGAAAAACTGTTTTTT
CASSHGDRYRVREKLFF
>TRBJ1-5|NA|few|TRBV19
TGTGCCAGTAGTATGGGGGATCCTCAGCCCCAGCATTTT
CASSMGDPQPQHF
>TRBJ1-2|TRBD1|NA|TRBV7-2
TGTGCCAGCGGCGACAGGGTGACGAGCTATGGCTACACCTTC
CASGDRVTSYGYTF
>TRBJ2-6|NA|NA|TRBV5-4
TGTGCCAGCGTGGACAGTTCTGGGGCCAACGTCCTGACTTTC
CASVDSSGANVLTF
>TRBJ1-4|TRBD1|NA|TRBV30
TGTGCCTGGAGTCCGGGGACAGGCAGTTTTTTT
CAWSPGTGSFF
>TRBJ2-2|NA|NA|TRBV19
TGTGCCAGTAGTTCATGGGGTGACGGGGAGCTGTTTTTT
CASSSWGDGELFF
>TRBJ1-5|NA|NA|TRBV2
TGTGCCAGCAGTGAAGCCTGGCAGAGGGGCAATCAGCCCCAGCATTTT
CASSEAWQRGNQPQHF
>TRBJ2-5|TRBD2|NA|TRBV5-1
TGCGCCAGCAGCTTGGTACTAGCGGAAGAGACCCAGTACTTC
CASSLVLAEETQYF
>TRBJ1-4|NA|NA|TRBV7-9
TGTGCCAGCAGCTTAGCGCCCGGGAACGAAAAACTGTTTTTT
CASSLAPGNEKLFF
>TRBJ1-4|NA|NA|TRBV9
TGTGCCAGCAGCGCCCGTTCCACAGGGTCAGCCGCAGGGAAACTGTTTTTT
CASSARSTGSAAGKLFF
>TRBJ1-2|NA|NA|TRBV30
TGTGCCTGGAGTGTACTTCTCGGCAGGTCGAGTCGGGGCTACACCTTC
CAWSVLLGRSSRGYTF
>TRBJ2-5|TRBD2|medium-sized|TRBV12-5
TGTGCTAGTGGTTTGGGGCAGGGCACGGGACTACCTCTAGAGACCCAGTACTTC
CASGLGQGTGLPLETQYF
>TRBJ2-2|NA|NA|TRBV2
TGTGCCAGCAGTGAAGCGCATGGTTACACCGGGGAGCTGTTTTTT
CASSEAHGYTGELFF
>TRBJ1-1|NA|NA|TRBV3-1/TRBV3-2
TGTGCCAGCAGCCCTCTTGGACAGTCTGCTGAAGCTTTCTTT
CASSPLGQSAEAFF
>TRBJ1-6|TRBD1|NA|TRBV5-1
TGCGCCAGCAGCCGGACAGGGGGCAACAATTCACCCCTCCACTTT
CASSRTGGNNSPLHF
>TRBJ2-7|NA|NA|TRBV5-6
TGTGCCAGCAGCTTGGGGGTTTCCTACGAGCAGTACTTC
CASSLGVSYEQYF
>TRBJ2-1|NA|NA|TRBV11-2
TGTGCCAGCAGCTTTGTGAGCTCCTACAATGAGCAGTTCTTC
CASSFVSSYNEQFF
>TRBJ1-3|NA|NA|TRBV5-1
TGCGCCAGCAGCTTGGCCGGCCCGGCAAGCTCTGGAAACACCATATATTTT
CASSLAGPASSGNTIYF
>TRBJ1-6|NA|NA|TRBV10-3
TGTGCCATCAGTGAGTCAGATGATTCACCCCTCCACTTT
CAISESDDSPLHF
>TRBJ2-5|TRBD1|NA|TRBV15
TGTGCCACCAGCGTTGAGGACAGGGAAGAGACCCAGTACTTC
CATSVEDREETQYF
>TRBJ2-7|TRBD2|NA|TRBV10-3
TGTGCCATCAGTGAGGTCATCGGGAGGGCCCCCTACGAGCAGTACTTC
CAISEVIGRAPYEQYF
>TRBJ2-4|NA|NA|TRBV29-1
TGCAGCGTTTCCAACAGGTCAGCCAAAAACATTCAGTACTTC
CSVSNRSAKNIQYF